This T cell receptor beta chain was captured in a study of cytomegalovirus exposure and HLA in healthy donors (dated 2017 in TCRdb). Context from the whole study: A later analysis indicated that the 90 to 150 validation repertoires were generated on the platform also employed for the roughly 720 repertoires of the first cohort. The study aimed to test whether cataloging public T cell receptors could reveal signatures of past pathogen exposure. Besides the first cohort of more than 650 subjects, a separate validation cohort made up of roughly 120 different subjects was used. To predict cytomegalovirus infection status, the study combined high-throughput TCR immunosequencing, statistical association of individual TCRs with disease status, and machine learning.

The full study reports these points: It was suggested by the authors that the approach could potentially be generalized to other disease states and immunological phenotypes. The classifier was reported to diagnose cytomegalovirus status with high specificity and sensitivity in both the original and validation cohorts. In a later analysis, TCRs clustered in the first cohort were found to also tend to co-occur in the roughly 130 validation repertoires, with roughly 93% of cluster scores above 0. Across donors, most TCR sequences were observed very rarely, whereas some public TCRs were present in many individuals. The study listed 150 to 200 TCR beta chains as associated with cytomegalovirus. In vitro tests confirmed that three of the cytomegalovirus-associated TCR beta chains recognize cytomegalovirus antigens. All 130 or so repertoires were used to score co-occurrence in the validation cohort in a later analysis, because that analysis had no HLA typing for the cohort.

In the case of this clone: The clone's antigen remains unknown. No clone much larger than this one lies a single base away; base qualities are absent.

The CDR3, cysteine through phenylalanine, is 19 amino acids long. Of all the DNA, just the CDR3 is kept, 57 bases in frame from base 1. CDR1 and CDR2, looked up from the germline V gene (reference sequence), are WNHNN and SYGVQD. Relative to germline, V is 3 bases shorter and J is 3 bases shorter, with 24 bases between their ends. Receptor amplification or capture employed the immunoSEQ multiplex PCR assay. On the study's bioinformatics: A statistical classification framework was built for diagnosing cytomegalovirus status from the catalog of TCR beta chain sequences. This immuneACCESS table, as held by TCRdb, lists in-frame sequences with V and J called but not all clones. Of the missing ones, under half trace to an unresolved V gene in checked studies; the others have no known cause. V and J calls and clone size come straight from that table; D and trimming were deduced from the DNA. The sample table lists 75,000 to 90,000 clones, around 96% of them with a count of one. The ten most abundant clones make up 1.5% to 2% of the sample.

The donors belonged to the validation cohort of about 120 subjects, which was separate from the approximately 700-subject first cohort. The chain uses TRBV10-1 and TRBJ2-1; TRBD2 could be the D gene, as 7 bases match. This sequence was found in a man between 18 and 35 years old in good health and CMV-seropositive. The sample was PBMCs. DNA sequence: TGCGCCAGCAGTGAAGGTTTTGCGGGCGGGGGCTCGTACTACAATGAGCAGTTCTTC. Translated, it gives CASSEGFAGGGSYYNEQFF.